These T cell receptor beta chains were read from a single sample in a study of cytomegalovirus exposure and HLA in healthy donors. Using immunoSEQ multiplex PCR, the repertoire was profiled, and TCRdb retains in-frame clones only, with some absent. Among around 160,000 clones listed, about 80% were seen once. Sequencing was done on a sample of PBMCs. These receptors were obtained from a man in his forties in good health and CMV-seropositive. The CDR3 runs from the conserved cysteine through the conserved F or W. D genes are given only for firm matches. Size values are once, few and many counts, or a class for expanded clones, and some rows have none.

length,J,D,size,V,DNA,CDR3
16,TRBJ2-2,TRBD2,NA,TRBV5-4,TGTGCCAGCAGCTTTCCGGGCGGGAGGGCCCCCGGGGAGCTGTTTTTT,CASSFPGGRAPGELFF
13,TRBJ2-2,NA,NA,TRBV5-4,TGTGCCACCAAGCAGGGGGGCACCGGGGAGCTGTTTTTT,CATKQGGTGELFF
16,TRBJ2-5,TRBD2,once,TRBV7-6,TGTGCCAGCAGCTTACTATCGACTAGCGGGCAAGAGACCCAGTACTTC,CASSLLSTSGQETQYF
16,TRBJ2-7,NA,NA,TRBV6-1,TGTGCCAGCGGTGGGCGGGGTGCCCTTTTCTCCTACGAGCAGTACTTC,CASGGRGALFSYEQYF
16,TRBJ1-4,NA,NA,TRBV6-5,TGTGCCAGCAGTTATTCAGGGGTGCTAGCTAATGAAAAACTGTTTTTT,CASSYSGVLANEKLFF
14,TRBJ1-1,NA,NA,TRBV19,TGTGCCAGTAGTATCCGGCGTCAGGGTGCTGAAGCTTTCTTT,CASSIRRQGAEAFF
13,TRBJ2-7,TRBD1,NA,TRBV6-5,TGTGCCAGCAGTATTCAGGGGGTCCACGAGCAGTACTTC,CASSIQGVHEQYF
14,TRBJ1-5,NA,NA,TRBV10-2,TGCGCCACCTGGCCCACAGGCCGCAATCAGCCCCAGCATTTT,CATWPTGRNQPQHF
15,TRBJ2-1,TRBD1,once,TRBV5-5,TGTGCCAGCAGCCCCCGACAGGGCTCCTACAATGAGCAGTTCTTC,CASSPRQGSYNEQFF
15,TRBJ2-3,TRBD2,NA,TRBV10-3,TGTGCCACCACCCCGGCTAGCGGGGCCACAGATACGCAGTATTTT,CATTPASGATDTQYF
13,TRBJ2-1,NA,few,TRBV11-2,TGTGCCAGCAGCTTTAGTCGAAACAATGAGCAGTTCTTC,CASSFSRNNEQFF
14,TRBJ1-1,TRBD1,NA,TRBV19,TGTGCCAGTAGCCAACAGGGGTGGAACACTGAAGCTTTCTTT,CASSQQGWNTEAFF
14,TRBJ2-2,TRBD2,NA,TRBV28,TGTGCCAGCAAGGCGGGAGGGAGCACCGGGGAGCTGTTTTTT,CASKAGGSTGELFF
11,TRBJ2-7,TRBD1,few,TRBV10-1,TGCGCCAGCTCTACAGGGGTCGAGCAGTACTTC,CASSTGVEQYF
14,TRBJ2-7,TRBD1,NA,TRBV7-8,TGTGCCAGCATTTCAGGGACAGATGAATACGAGCAGTACTTC,CASISGTDEYEQYF
13,TRBJ2-1,NA,few,TRBV7-9,TGTGCCAGCAGCTTAGCAGGGGGCAATGAGCAGTTCTTC,CASSLAGGNEQFF
14,TRBJ2-7,NA,NA,TRBV28,TGTGCCAGCAGTTTACTCCCCCGGAGGGCCTTTCAGTACTTC,CASSLLPRRAFQYF
14,TRBJ2-7,NA,NA,TRBV28,TGTGCCAGCAGTCGACCGGATAGGGGCTACGAGCAGTACTTC,CASSRPDRGYEQYF
16,TRBJ2-7,TRBD1,NA,TRBV28,TGTGCCAGCAGTTTCCTACCCGGGACAGGGCCCTACGAGCAGTACTTC,CASSFLPGTGPYEQYF
14,TRBJ2-7,TRBD1,NA,TRBV7-3,TGTGCCAGCAGCCCAGGGACAGGACCGTACGAGCAGTACTTC,CASSPGTGPYEQYF
12,TRBJ2-1,NA,NA,TRBV28,TGTGCCAGCAGTACTTACAGGAATGAGCAGTTCTTC,CASSTYRNEQFF
14,TRBJ2-3,TRBD2,NA,TRBV6-1,TGTGCCACCGTTCGGGGGGGGTTCACAGATACGCAGTATTTT,CATVRGGFTDTQYF
15,TRBJ2-3,TRBD2,few,TRBV5-1,TGCGCCAGCAGCTTGCGACTAGCGGGAGTAGATACGCAGTATTTT,CASSLRLAGVDTQYF
15,TRBJ2-7,NA,NA,TRBV6-6,TGTGCCAGCAGTTACGCGTATAGATTCTCCTACGAGCAGTACTTC,CASSYAYRFSYEQYF
19,TRBJ1-2,NA,NA,TRBV9,TGTGCCAGCAGCGTAGCTCTGACCGCGGAGTTTGGACTTAACTATGGCTACACCTTC,CASSVALTAEFGLNYGYTF
16,TRBJ2-7,TRBD1,NA,TRBV9,TGTGCCAGCAGCCCCGAACCTCAGGGGGCCAGGCCCGAGCAGTACTTC,CASSPEPQGARPEQYF
18,TRBJ2-6,NA,NA,TRBV10-3,TGTGCCATCAGTGAGTCGGTGACATCTACCTCTGGGGCCAACGTCCTGACTTTC,CAISESVTSTSGANVLTF
13,TRBJ2-3,TRBD1,NA,TRBV5-4,TGTGCCAGCAGCGGTAACAGGGGAGATACGCAGTATTTT,CASSGNRGDTQYF
15,TRBJ2-3,NA,NA,TRBV7-9,TGTGCCAGCAGCCCCTTTCTAGGAAGGGGAGATACGCAGTATTTT,CASSPFLGRGDTQYF
15,TRBJ2-3,NA,few,TRBV7-8,TGTGCCAGCAGCCCTGGGTCGGCTGACTCAGATACGCAGTATTTT,CASSPGSADSDTQYF
16,TRBJ2-7,TRBD1,NA,TRBV6-5,TGTACCAGCAGTTTAGCGGTGGGGACAGGACCCTACGAGCAGTACTTC,CTSSLAVGTGPYEQYF
14,TRBJ2-7,NA,NA,TRBV2,TGTGCCAGCAGGGCAGGGGTCATGTCTCCCGAGCAGTACTTC,CASRAGVMSPEQYF
13,TRBJ2-5,NA,NA,TRBV30,TGTGCCTGGGCGGAGGGCAGGGCGGAGACCCAGTACTTC,CAWAEGRAETQYF
11,TRBJ2-7,NA,NA,TRBV2,TGTGCCGGGGGGTTCTCCTACGAGCAGTACTTC,CAGGFSYEQYF
14,TRBJ2-5,NA,once,TRBV7-2,TGTGCCAGCAGCCCAAACAGAGGGAAAGAGACCCAGTACTTC,CASSPNRGKETQYF
15,TRBJ2-1,TRBD2,NA,TRBV7-3,TGTGCCAGCAGCTCGGGACTAGCCACCTACAATGAGCAGTTCTTC,CASSSGLATYNEQFF
15,TRBJ2-5,TRBD1,NA,TRBV7-8,TGTGCCAGCAGCCCCGGGACAGGGGCCCGGGAGACCCAGTACTTC,CASSPGTGARETQYF
16,TRBJ2-7,NA,NA,TRBV7-2,TGTGCCAGCAGCTTGGGGGGCGGGAGCGCCGCGTACGAGCAGTACTTC,CASSLGGGSAAYEQYF
14,TRBJ2-7,TRBD2,NA,TRBV18,TGTGCCAGCTCAACGCGACTAGCGGGCTACGAGCAGTACTTC,CASSTRLAGYEQYF
15,TRBJ2-7,NA,NA,TRBV5-1,TGCGCCAGCAGCTTGGATGCAGGCAGGCCCGGCGAGCAGTACTTC,CASSLDAGRPGEQYF
15,TRBJ2-1,NA,NA,TRBV7-6,TGTGCCAGCAGCCTACCCGGACTCCACACTAATGAGCAGTTCTTC,CASSLPGLHTNEQFF
15,TRBJ1-3,NA,NA,TRBV19,TGTGCCAGTAGCACGACTGCTAGCTCTGGAAACACCATATATTTT,CASSTTASSGNTIYF
13,TRBJ2-7,TRBD1,NA,TRBV2,TGTGCCAGCTCCCGGGACAGGGGATACGAGCAGTACTTC,CASSRDRGYEQYF
11,TRBJ1-2,NA,NA,TRBV19,TGTGCCAGTAGTCCCGGCTATGGCTACACCTTC,CASSPGYGYTF
13,TRBJ2-1,TRBD2,NA,TRBV7-2,TGTGCCAGCAGCTCGAGGGAGGCGGGAGTAAGGGTCTTC,CASSSREAGVRVF
13,TRBJ2-5,NA,NA,TRBV5-1,TGCGCCAGCAGCCCCGAGGGAGAAGAGACCCAGTACTTC,CASSPEGEETQYF
16,TRBJ2-3,TRBD2,NA,TRBV5-1,TGCGCCAGCAGCTTGGGTGGAGCGGGAGTTACAGATACGCAGTATTTT,CASSLGGAGVTDTQYF
16,TRBJ2-1,TRBD2,once,TRBV28,TGTGCCAGCAGACCCCTCCTCAGCGGGAGGTACAATGAGCAGTTCTTC,CASRPLLSGRYNEQFF